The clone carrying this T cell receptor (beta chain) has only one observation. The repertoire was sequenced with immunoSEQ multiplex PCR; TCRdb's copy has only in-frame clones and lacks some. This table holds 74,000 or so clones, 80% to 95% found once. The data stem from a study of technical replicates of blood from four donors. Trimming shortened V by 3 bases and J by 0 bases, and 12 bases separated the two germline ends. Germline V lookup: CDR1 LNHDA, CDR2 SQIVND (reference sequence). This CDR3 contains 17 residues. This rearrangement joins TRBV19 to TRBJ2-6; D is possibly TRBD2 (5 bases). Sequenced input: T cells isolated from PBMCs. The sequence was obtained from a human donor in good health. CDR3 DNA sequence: TGTGCCAGTAGTATCGATAAGGGAGACTCTGGGGCCAACGTCCTGACTTTC. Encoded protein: CASSIDKGDSGANVLTF.